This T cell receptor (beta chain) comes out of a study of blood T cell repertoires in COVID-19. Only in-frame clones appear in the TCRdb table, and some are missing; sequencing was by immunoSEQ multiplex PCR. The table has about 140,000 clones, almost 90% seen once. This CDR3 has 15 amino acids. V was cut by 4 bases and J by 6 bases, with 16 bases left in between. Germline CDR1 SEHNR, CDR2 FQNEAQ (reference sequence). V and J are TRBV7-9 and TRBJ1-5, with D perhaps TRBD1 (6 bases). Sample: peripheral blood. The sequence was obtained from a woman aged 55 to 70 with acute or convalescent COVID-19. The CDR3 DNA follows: TGTGCCAGCAGCTCGACAGGAGGCCGACTTCAGCCCCAGCATTTT. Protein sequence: CASSSTGGRLQPQHF.